This entry is about one T cell receptor beta chain. Its cognate antigen is unknown. Template material for amplifying TCR beta CDR3 regions consisted of RNA transcripts. When the TCR CDR3 underwent first-round RT-PCR, the HTBI primer set was used. One entry per CDR3 protein, called by TCRdb with MiXCR from the multiplex PCR reads. The data hold around 350,000 distinct CDR3 sequences, with 20% to 30% observed a single time. The data were taken from a study of T cells in Graves' hyperthyroidism and ophthalmopathy. Findings and limits, study-wide: The blood repertoire included most of the expanded thyroid clonotypes above 0.001.

This CDR3 contains 17 residues. The ends were cut back, 4 bases at V and 3 bases at J, with 18 bases in the middle. The germline V gene has CDR1 SGHVS and CDR2 FNYEAQ. V is TRBV7-6 and J is TRBJ2-2; D may be TRBD1 or TRBD2 (6 bases each). This receptor was identified in a man between 45 and 60 years old with Graves' hyperthyroidism. Source material: blood. CDR3 nucleotides: TGTGCCAGCAGCTGGGGGGCTTTCGGCGACGACACCGGGGAGCTGTTTTTT. Its translation: CASSWGAFGDDTGELFF.